The present T cell receptor (beta chain) was sequenced within a study of T-cell reconstitution after alpha-beta-depleted transplantation in children. The study, taken as a whole, reports: At around two months after transplant, the alpha-beta T cells were reportedly derived from several hundred expanded clones that came from non-depleted graft cells. Surviving recipient T cells and intrathymic progenitors accounted for some patients' high TCRbeta diversity at day 60. T-cell counts and diversity at one year following transplant were attributed mainly to newly produced T cells.

CDR3 length: 15 amino acids. Between the trimmed V and J ends, which lost 4 bases and 5 bases, there was a span of 15 bases. Germline V gene sequence: CDR1 SGHRS, CDR2 YFSETQ. It was with unique molecular identifiers that the TCRbeta library was prepared. TCRdb reanalysed the PCR reads using MiXCR and keeps one entry per CDR3 protein. The sample yields 200,000 to 250,000 distinct CDR3 sequences, 11% seen once. A note on this clonotype: Its antigen is unknown.

This sequence joins TRBV5-1 and TRBJ2-2, with D perhaps matching TRBD1 (6 bases). The TCR sequence derives from a child under two years old with acute myeloid leukemia, due to receive a stem cell transplant. This specimen was PBMCs, taken before TCRalphabeta/CD19-depleted stem cell transplant. Here the CDR3 reads CASSPVGGETGELFF. CDR3 DNA sequence: TGCGCCAGCAGCCCTGTAGGGGGAGAAACCGGGGAGCTGTTTTTT.